A selection of T cell receptor beta chains follows, all from one sample in a study of control samples from healthy donors and cancer patients. The data were produced by immunoSEQ multiplex PCR, yet TCRdb's version contains in-frame clones alone and is incomplete. The sample has some 170,000 clones, 96% seen once. Material for sequencing was blood. The receptors were gathered from a woman in her twenties or thirties in good health. CDR3s include the opening cysteine and the closing phenylalanine or tryptophan. D genes are given only for firm matches. Part of the rows lack a size; the others show once, few, many or a class for expanded clones.

V gene,J gene,clone size,D gene,CDR3 protein,CDR3 DNA
TRBV4-1,TRBJ2-7,-,TRBD1,CASSHEPKTGGIYEQYF,TGCGCCAGCAGCCACGAACCTAAGACAGGGGGAATCTACGAGCAGTACTTC
TRBV5-1,TRBJ2-2,-,-,CASSLAGTEYTGELFF,TGCGCCAGCAGCTTGGCCGGGACTGAATACACCGGGGAGCTGTTTTTT
TRBV7-8,TRBJ1-2,-,-,CASSPAVGYGYTF,TGTGCCAGCAGCCCGGCGGTGGGCTATGGCTACACCTTC
TRBV5-1,TRBJ2-2,-,-,CASSSRSGATGELFF,TGCGCCAGCAGCTCCCGGAGCGGAGCCACCGGGGAGCTGTTTTTT
TRBV25-1,TRBJ2-7,-,-,CASSDNRAYEQYF,TGTGCCAGCAGTGATAACAGGGCCTACGAGCAGTACTTC
TRBV5-1,TRBJ2-1,-,TRBD1,CASSLGSGTGASEQFF,TGCGCCAGCAGCTTGGGAAGTGGGACAGGGGCTAGTGAGCAGTTCTTC
TRBV7-9,TRBJ2-7,-,TRBD2,CASSPSGGGQKF,TGTGCCAGCAGCCCCTCCGGGGGGGGCCAAAAATTC
TRBV5-4,TRBJ2-7,-,-,CASSLAPGPSYEQYF,TGTGCCAGCAGCTTGGCCCCGGGACCTTCCTACGAGCAGTACTTC
TRBV5-1,TRBJ1-5,once,TRBD1,CASSLTGGAGQPQHF,TGCGCCAGCAGCTTGACAGGGGGCGCAGGGCAGCCCCAGCATTTT
TRBV10-3,TRBJ2-1,-,TRBD1,CAIKPGQFTEQFF,TGTGCCATCAAACCGGGACAGTTCACTGAGCAGTTCTTC
TRBV7-9,TRBJ2-2,-,-,CASSGNLPGNTGELFF,TGTGCCAGCAGCGGGAATCTACCGGGCAACACCGGGGAGCTGTTTTTT
TRBV3-1/TRBV3-2,TRBJ2-1,-,TRBD2,CASSRTSGRAGNEQFF,TGTGCCAGCAGCCGGACTAGCGGGAGGGCCGGCAATGAGCAGTTCTTC
TRBV28,TRBJ2-7,-,-,CASSSVGLPYEQYF,TGTGCCAGCAGTAGTGTAGGCCTACCCTACGAGCAGTACTTC
TRBV9,TRBJ2-5,-,-,CASSVGGVVQETQYF,TGTGCCAGCAGCGTAGGTGGGGTGGTCCAAGAGACCCAGTACTTC
TRBV20-1,TRBJ2-7,-,TRBD2,CSARGLAGGYEQYF,TGCAGTGCTCGTGGACTAGCGGGAGGGTACGAGCAGTACTTC
TRBV3-1/TRBV3-2,TRBJ2-3,-,TRBD1,CASSQGDRASTDTQYF,TGTGCCAGCAGCCAGGGGGACAGGGCGAGCACAGATACGCAGTATTTT